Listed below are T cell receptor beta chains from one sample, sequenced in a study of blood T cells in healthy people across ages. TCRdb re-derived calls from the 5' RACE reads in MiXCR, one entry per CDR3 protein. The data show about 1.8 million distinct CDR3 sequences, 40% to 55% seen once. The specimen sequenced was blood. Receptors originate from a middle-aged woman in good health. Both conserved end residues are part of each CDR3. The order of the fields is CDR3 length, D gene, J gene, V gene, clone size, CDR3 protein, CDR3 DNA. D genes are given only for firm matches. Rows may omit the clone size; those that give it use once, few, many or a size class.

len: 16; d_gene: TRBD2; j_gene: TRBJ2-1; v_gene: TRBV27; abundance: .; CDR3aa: CASSYRLGGVYNEQFF; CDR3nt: TGTGCCAGCAGTTACCGTCTGGGGGGGGTTTACAATGAGCAGTTCTTC
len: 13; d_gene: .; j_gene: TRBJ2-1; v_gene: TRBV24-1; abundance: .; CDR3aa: CATSEVGRHEQFF; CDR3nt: TGTGCCACCAGTGAGGTCGGAAGGCATGAGCAGTTCTTC
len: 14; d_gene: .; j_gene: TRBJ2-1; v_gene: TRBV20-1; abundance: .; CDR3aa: CSARDPTGLSEQFF; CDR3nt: TGCAGTGCTAGAGATCCTACAGGTCTTAGTGAGCAGTTCTTC
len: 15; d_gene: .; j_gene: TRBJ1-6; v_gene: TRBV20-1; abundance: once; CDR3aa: CSARGRGLWNSPLHF; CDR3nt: TGCAGTGCTAGGGGGCGGGGGCTGTGGAATTCACCCCTCCACTTT
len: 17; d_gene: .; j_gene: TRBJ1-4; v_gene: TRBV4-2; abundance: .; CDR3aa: CASSQDYWTDLNEKLFF; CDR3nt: TGTGCCAGCAGCCAAGATTATTGGACAGATCTTAATGAAAAACTGTTTTTT
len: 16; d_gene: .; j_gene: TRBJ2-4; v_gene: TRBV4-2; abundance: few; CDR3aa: CASSPEGRGLKNIQYF; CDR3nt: TGTGCCAGCAGCCCAGAGGGCCGGGGGCTGAAAAACATTCAGTACTTC
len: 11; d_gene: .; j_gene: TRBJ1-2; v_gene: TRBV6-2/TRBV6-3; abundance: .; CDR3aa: CASRMGAGYTF; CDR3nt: TGTGCCAGCAGGATGGGGGCTGGCTACACCTTC
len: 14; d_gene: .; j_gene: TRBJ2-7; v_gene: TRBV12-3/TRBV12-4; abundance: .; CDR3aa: CASSFGNTRDEQYF; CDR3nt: TGTGCCAGCAGTTTTGGCAACACAAGGGATGAGCAGTACTTC
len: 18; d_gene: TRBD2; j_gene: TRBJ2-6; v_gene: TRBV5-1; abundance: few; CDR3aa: CASRRALAGGEGANVLTF; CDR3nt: TGCGCCAGCAGACGTGCTTTAGCGGGGGGAGAAGGGGCCAACGTCCTGACTTTC
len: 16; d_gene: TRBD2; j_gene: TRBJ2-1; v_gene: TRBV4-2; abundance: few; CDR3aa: CASSHELAGARNEQFF; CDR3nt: TGTGCCAGCAGCCACGAACTAGCGGGGGCCCGCAATGAGCAGTTCTTC
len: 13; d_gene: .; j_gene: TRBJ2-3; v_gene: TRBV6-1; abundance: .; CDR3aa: CASSPGVVDTQYF; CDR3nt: TGCGCCAGCAGCCCCGGGGTCGTAGATACGCAGTATTTT
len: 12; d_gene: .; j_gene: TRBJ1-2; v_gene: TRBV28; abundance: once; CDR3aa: CASTSRVYGYTF; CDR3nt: TGTGCCAGCACGTCCAGGGTCTATGGCTACACCTTC
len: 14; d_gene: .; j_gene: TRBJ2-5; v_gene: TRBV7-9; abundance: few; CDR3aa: CASSDHLILGTQYF; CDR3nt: TGTGCCAGCAGCGACCACCTAATTCTGGGGACCCAGTACTTC
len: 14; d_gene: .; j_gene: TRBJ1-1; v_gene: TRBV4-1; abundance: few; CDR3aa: CASSQDLRLGEAFF; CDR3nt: TGCGCCAGCAGCCAAGATCTGAGACTGGGTGAAGCTTTCTTT
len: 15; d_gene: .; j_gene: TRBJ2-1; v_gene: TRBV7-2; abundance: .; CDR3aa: CASQYPRTAYNEQFF; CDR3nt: TGTGCCAGCCAGTATCCCCGTACTGCCTACAATGAGCAGTTCTTC
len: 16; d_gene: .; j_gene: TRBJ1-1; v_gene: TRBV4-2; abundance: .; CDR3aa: CASSQGSGGLNTEAFF; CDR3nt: TGTGCCAGCAGCCAAGGTTCCGGGGGCCTGAACACTGAAGCTTTCTTT
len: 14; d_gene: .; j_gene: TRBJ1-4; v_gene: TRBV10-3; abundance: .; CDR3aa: CAISLGGTNEKLFF; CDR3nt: TGTGCCATCAGCCTCGGGGGCACTAATGAAAAACTGTTTTTT
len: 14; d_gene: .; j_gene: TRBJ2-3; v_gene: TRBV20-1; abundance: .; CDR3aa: CSAPPSGEVDTQYF; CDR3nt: TGCAGTGCTCCGCCCTCAGGGGAGGTAGATACGCAGTATTTT
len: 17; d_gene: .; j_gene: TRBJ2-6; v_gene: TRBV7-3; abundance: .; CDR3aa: CASSLGSTFSGANVLTF; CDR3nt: TGTGCCAGCAGCCTGGGGTCTACCTTCTCTGGGGCCAACGTCCTGACTTTC
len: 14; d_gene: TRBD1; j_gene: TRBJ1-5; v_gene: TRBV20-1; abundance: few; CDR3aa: CSASDRGSNQPQHF; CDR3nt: TGCAGTGCTAGCGACAGGGGTAGCAATCAGCCCCAGCATTTT
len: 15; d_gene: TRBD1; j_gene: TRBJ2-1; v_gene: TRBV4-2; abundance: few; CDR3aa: CASSQEGQGRNEQFF; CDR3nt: TGTGCCAGCAGCCAAGAAGGACAGGGTAGGAATGAGCAGTTCTTC
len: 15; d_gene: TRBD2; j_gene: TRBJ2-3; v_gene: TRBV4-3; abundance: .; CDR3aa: CASSQRGVSTDTQYF; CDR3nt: TGCGCCAGCAGCCAGCGGGGGGTAAGCACAGATACGCAGTATTTT
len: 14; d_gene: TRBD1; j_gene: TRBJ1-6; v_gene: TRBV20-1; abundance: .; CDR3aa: CSADPGTGGSPLHF; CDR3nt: TGCAGTGCTGACCCCGGGACAGGGGGTTCACCCCTCCACTTT
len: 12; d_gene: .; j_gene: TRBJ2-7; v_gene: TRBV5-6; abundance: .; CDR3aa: CASSRVRGEQYF; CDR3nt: TGTGCCAGCAGCAGAGTACGCGGCGAGCAGTACTTC
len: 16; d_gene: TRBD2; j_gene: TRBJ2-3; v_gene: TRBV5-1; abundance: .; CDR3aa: CANSLDRLAGGDTQYF; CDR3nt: TGCGCCAACAGCTTGGATCGTCTAGCGGGGGGAGATACGCAGTATTTT